The present entry profiles one T cell receptor (beta chain) with its context. The entry originates in a study of T cell changes during pregnancy in multiple sclerosis. The data were produced by immunoSEQ multiplex PCR, yet TCRdb's version contains in-frame clones alone and is incomplete. The table has tens of thousands of clones, more than 90% seen once. The CDR3 covers 15 residues. Trimming cost V 5 bases and J 4 bases, with 16 bases left between them. CDR1 and CDR2 (germline): SGHTA, FQGTGA. The V call is TRBV7-3, the J call TRBJ2-3; possible D gene TRBD1, 5 bases. This TCR was recovered from a female donor with multiple sclerosis, enrolled in a pregnancy study. Sequencing was performed on peripheral blood, taken in the second trimester of pregnancy. The CDR3 reads CASSHPAGKADTQYF. The CDR3 coding sequence is TGTGCCAGCAGCCACCCCGCAGGGAAGGCAGATACGCAGTATTTT. The full variable domain, in which reference TRBV7-3 and TRBJ2-3 provide the parts outside the CDR3, is GAGVSQTPSNKVTEKGKYVELRCDPISGHTALYWYRQSLGQGPEFLIYFQGTGAADDSGLPNDRFFAVRPEGSVSTLKIQRTERGDSAVYLCASSHPAGKADTQYFGPGTRLTVL.